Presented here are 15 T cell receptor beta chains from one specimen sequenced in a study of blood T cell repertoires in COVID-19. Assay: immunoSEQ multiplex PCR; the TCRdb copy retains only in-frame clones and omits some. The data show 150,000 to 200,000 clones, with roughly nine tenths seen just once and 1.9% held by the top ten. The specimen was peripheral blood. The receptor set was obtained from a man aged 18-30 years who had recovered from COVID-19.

CDR3 DNA sequence: TGTGCCAGCTCACCTTCGTTATCCACAGCGAACACTGAAGCTTTCTTT. This gives the protein CASSPSLSTANTEAFF. This chain joins TRBV18 and TRBJ1-1, with no clear D. The V gene lost 3 bases and the J gene lost 1 base, with 15 bases spanning the gap. The CDR3 is made up of 16 amino acids. Germline CDR1 and CDR2: KGHSH and LQKENI. The entire variable domain, with the rest obtained from reference TRBV18 and TRBJ1-1, is as follows: NAGVMQNPRHLVRRRGQEARLRCSPMKGHSHVYWYRQLPEEGLKFMVYLQKENIIDESGMPKERFSAEFPKEGPSILRIQQVVRGDSAAYFCASSPSLSTANTEAFFGQGTRLTVV.

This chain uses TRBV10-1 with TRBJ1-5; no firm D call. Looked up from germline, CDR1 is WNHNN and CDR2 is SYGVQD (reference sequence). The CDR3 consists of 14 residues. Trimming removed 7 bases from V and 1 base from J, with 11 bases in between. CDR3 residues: CASTVAKSNQPQHF. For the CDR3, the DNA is TGCGCCAGCACGGTCGCCAAAAGCAATCAGCCCCAGCATTTT.

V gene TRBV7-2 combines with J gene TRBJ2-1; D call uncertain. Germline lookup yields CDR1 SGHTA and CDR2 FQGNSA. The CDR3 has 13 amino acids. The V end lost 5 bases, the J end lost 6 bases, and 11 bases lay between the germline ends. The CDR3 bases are TGTGCCAGCAGCCTTTTGGCCTTCAATGAGCAGTTCTTC. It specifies CASSLLAFNEQFF.

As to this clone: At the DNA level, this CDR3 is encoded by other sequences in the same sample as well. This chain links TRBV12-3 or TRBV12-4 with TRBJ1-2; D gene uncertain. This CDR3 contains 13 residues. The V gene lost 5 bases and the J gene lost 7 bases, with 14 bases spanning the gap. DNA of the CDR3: TGTGCCAGCAGTCTCCGGGCCGGAGGTGGCTACACCTTC. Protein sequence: CASSLRAGGGYTF.

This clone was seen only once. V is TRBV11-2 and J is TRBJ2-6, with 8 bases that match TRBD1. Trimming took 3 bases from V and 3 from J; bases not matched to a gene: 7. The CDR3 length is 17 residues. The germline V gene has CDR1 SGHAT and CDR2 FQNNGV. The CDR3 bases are TGTGCCAGCAGCTTTCTCCAGGGGGCGTTTGGGGCCAACGTCCTGACTTTC. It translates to CASSFLQGAFGANVLTF.

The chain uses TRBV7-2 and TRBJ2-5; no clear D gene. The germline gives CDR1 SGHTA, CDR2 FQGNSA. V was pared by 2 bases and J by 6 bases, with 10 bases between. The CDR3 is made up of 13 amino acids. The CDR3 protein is CASSLTLDKTQYF. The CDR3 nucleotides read TGTGCCAGCAGCTTAACTCTTGACAAGACCCAGTACTTC.

CDR3 residues: CASSQDSQGNIGEKLFF. In DNA, the CDR3 is TGTGCCAGCAGCCAAGACTCCCAGGGGAACATTGGCGAAAAACTGTTTTTT. This chain joins TRBV4-2 and TRBJ1-4; TRBD1 might be the D (6 bases). Deletions cut 0 bases from V and 8 bases from J, with 19 bases between. The CDR3 covers 17 residues. The germline V gene encodes CDR1 LGHNA and CDR2 YNFKEQ.

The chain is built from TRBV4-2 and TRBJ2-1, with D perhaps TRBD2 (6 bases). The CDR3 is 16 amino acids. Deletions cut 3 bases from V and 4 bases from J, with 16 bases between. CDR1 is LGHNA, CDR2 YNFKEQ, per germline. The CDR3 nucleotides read TGTGCCAGCAGCCACCCCGCCGGGAGCCATTACAATGAGCAGTTCTTC. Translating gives CASSHPAGSHYNEQFF.

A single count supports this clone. The DNA for the CDR3 is TGCGCCAGCAGCCAACTACCGACAGGGGCGAACATGAACACTGAAGCTTTCTTT. It encodes CASSQLPTGANMNTEAFF. The V and J genes are TRBV4-1 and TRBJ1-1; TRBD1 aligns across 8 bases. The CDR3 runs 18 residues. Trimming cost V 2 bases and J 0 bases; bases outside gene matches: 11. The germline V gene encodes CDR1 MGHRA and CDR2 YSYEKL.

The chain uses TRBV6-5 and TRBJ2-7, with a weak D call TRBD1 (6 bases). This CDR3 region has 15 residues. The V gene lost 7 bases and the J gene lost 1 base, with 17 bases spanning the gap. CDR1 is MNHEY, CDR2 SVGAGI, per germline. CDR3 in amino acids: CASIKVGTRSYEQYF. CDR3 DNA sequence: TGTGCCAGCATCAAAGTGGGGACAAGATCCTACGAGCAGTACTTC.

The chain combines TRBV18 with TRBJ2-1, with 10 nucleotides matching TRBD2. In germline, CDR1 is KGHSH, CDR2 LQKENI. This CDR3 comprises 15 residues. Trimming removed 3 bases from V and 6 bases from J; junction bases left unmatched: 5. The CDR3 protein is CASSPQLAGTNEQFF. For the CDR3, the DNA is TGTGCCAGCTCACCCCAACTAGCGGGAACCAATGAGCAGTTCTTC.

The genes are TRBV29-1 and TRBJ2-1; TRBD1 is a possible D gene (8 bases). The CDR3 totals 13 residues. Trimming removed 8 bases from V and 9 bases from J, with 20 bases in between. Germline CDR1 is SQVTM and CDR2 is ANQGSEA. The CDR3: CSSIRQGRGEQFF. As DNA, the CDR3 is TGCAGCTCCATCAGACAGGGGAGGGGTGAGCAGTTCTTC.

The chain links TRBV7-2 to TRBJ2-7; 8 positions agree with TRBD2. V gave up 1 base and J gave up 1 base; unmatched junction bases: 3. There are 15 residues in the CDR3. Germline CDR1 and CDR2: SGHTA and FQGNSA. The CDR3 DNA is TGTGCCAGCAGCTTAGGGACTAGCTCTTCCTACGAGCAGTACTTC. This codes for CASSLGTSSSYEQYF.

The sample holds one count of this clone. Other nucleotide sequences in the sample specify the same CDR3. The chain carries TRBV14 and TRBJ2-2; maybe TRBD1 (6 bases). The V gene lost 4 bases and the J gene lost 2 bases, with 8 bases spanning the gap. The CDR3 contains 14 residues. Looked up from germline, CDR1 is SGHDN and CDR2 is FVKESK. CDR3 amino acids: CASSLGGNTGELFF. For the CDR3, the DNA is TGTGCCAGCAGCCTAGGGGGTAACACCGGGGAGCTGTTTTTT.

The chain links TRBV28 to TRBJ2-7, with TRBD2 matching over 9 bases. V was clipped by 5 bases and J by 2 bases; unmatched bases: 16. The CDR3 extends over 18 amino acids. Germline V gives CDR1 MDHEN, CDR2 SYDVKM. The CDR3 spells CASSRAVVSGSVTYEQYF. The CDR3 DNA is TGTGCCAGCAGTCGGGCGGTTGTTAGCGGGAGTGTGACCTACGAGCAGTACTTC.